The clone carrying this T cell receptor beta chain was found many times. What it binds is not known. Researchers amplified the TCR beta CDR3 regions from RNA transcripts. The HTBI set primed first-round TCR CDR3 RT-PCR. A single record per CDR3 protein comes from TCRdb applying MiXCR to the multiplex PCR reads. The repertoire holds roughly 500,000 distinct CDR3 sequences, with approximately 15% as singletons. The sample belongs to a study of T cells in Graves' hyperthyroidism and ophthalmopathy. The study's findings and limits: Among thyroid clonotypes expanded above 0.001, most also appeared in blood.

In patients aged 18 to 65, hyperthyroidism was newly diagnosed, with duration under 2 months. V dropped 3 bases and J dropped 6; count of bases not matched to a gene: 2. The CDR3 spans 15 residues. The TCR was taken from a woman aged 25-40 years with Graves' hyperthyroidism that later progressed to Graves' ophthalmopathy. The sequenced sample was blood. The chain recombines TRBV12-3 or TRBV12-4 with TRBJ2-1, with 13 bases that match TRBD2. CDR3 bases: TGTGCCAGCAGTTTGGGACTAGCGGGATCCAATGAGCAGTTCTTC. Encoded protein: CASSLGLAGSNEQFF.